A selection of T cell receptor beta chains follows, all from one sample in a study of CD8 T cells in Susac syndrome. TCRdb recomputed calls from the immunoSEQ multiplex PCR reads with MiXCR, one row per CDR3 protein. Among about 150,000 distinct CDR3 sequences, approximately 93% were seen once, and the ten largest hold roughly 0.083%. Material for sequencing was CD4+ T cells from PBMCs. All receptors come from a human donor in good health. Both conserved end residues are part of each CDR3. The order of the fields is clone size, J gene, V gene, D gene, CDR3 DNA, CDR3 protein. A D gene is named only where the DNA matches it firmly. The size entry is marked missing in some rows and otherwise reads once, few, many or a size class.

clone_size: .
j_call: TRBJ2-1
v_call: TRBV9
d_call: TRBD2
cdr3_nt: TGTGCCAGCAGCGGGACTAGCGGGAGGAATGAGCAGTTCTTC
cdr3_aa: CASSGTSGRNEQFF

clone_size: .
j_call: TRBJ2-3
v_call: TRBV5-6
d_call: TRBD1
cdr3_nt: TGTGCCAGCAGCTACACAGGGGGAGAGAGCACAGATACGCAGTATTTT
cdr3_aa: CASSYTGGESTDTQYF

clone_size: .
j_call: TRBJ1-5
v_call: TRBV5-1
d_call: TRBD1
cdr3_nt: TGCGCCAGCAGGGGACAGGATAATCAGCCCCAGCATTTT
cdr3_aa: CASRGQDNQPQHF

clone_size: .
j_call: TRBJ1-2
v_call: TRBV29-1
d_call: .
cdr3_nt: TGCAGCGTTCGTGACGGGGGCGCCGGCTATGGCTACACCTTC
cdr3_aa: CSVRDGGAGYGYTF

clone_size: .
j_call: TRBJ2-5
v_call: TRBV20-1
d_call: TRBD2
cdr3_nt: TGCAGTGCTCGAGTAGCGGGAGGGCCGAGAGAGACCCAGTACTTC
cdr3_aa: CSARVAGGPRETQYF

clone_size: .
j_call: TRBJ2-7
v_call: TRBV10-1
d_call: TRBD2
cdr3_nt: TGCGCCAGCAGTGAGTCCCTAGCGGGAGGCGTAAGCGAGCAGTACTTC
cdr3_aa: CASSESLAGGVSEQYF

clone_size: once
j_call: TRBJ2-7
v_call: TRBV29-1
d_call: TRBD2
cdr3_nt: TGCAGCGTCAGTAGCGGGACCTACGAGCAGTACTTC
cdr3_aa: CSVSSGTYEQYF

clone_size: once
j_call: TRBJ1-1
v_call: TRBV3-1
d_call: .
cdr3_nt: TGTGCCAGCAGCCAGGGTAACACTGAAGCTTTCTTT
cdr3_aa: CASSQGNTEAFF

clone_size: .
j_call: TRBJ2-3
v_call: TRBV30
d_call: TRBD2
cdr3_nt: TGTGCCTGGAGTGTCGGGGGGACCAAACGGCAAGGGGATACGCAGTATTTT
cdr3_aa: CAWSVGGTKRQGDTQYF

clone_size: .
j_call: TRBJ2-1
v_call: TRBV9
d_call: TRBD2
cdr3_nt: TGTGCCAGCAGCGGTCCGGGACTAGCGGGGGGGAGCTCCTACAATGAGCAGTTCTTC
cdr3_aa: CASSGPGLAGGSSYNEQFF

clone_size: .
j_call: TRBJ1-1
v_call: TRBV7-9
d_call: .
cdr3_nt: TGTGCCAGCAGCTGGGGACAAGCTAACACTGAAGCTTTCTTT
cdr3_aa: CASSWGQANTEAFF

clone_size: .
j_call: TRBJ2-3
v_call: TRBV28
d_call: TRBD2
cdr3_nt: TGTGCCAGCAGTCTTCCTGTGGGACTAGCGGGCACAGATACGCAGTATTTT
cdr3_aa: CASSLPVGLAGTDTQYF

clone_size: .
j_call: TRBJ2-5
v_call: TRBV11-2
d_call: TRBD2
cdr3_nt: TGTGCCAGCAGCCCAGGAGGTCTAGCGGGAGTTCCGCAGCGGGAGACCCAGTACTTC
cdr3_aa: CASSPGGLAGVPQRETQYF

clone_size: .
j_call: TRBJ2-3
v_call: TRBV30
d_call: .
cdr3_nt: TGTGCCTGGACCCGGGCTAGGGAATATCTCTCAGATACGCAGTATTTT
cdr3_aa: CAWTRAREYLSDTQYF

clone_size: .
j_call: TRBJ1-5
v_call: TRBV28
d_call: TRBD1
cdr3_nt: TGTGCCAGCAGTTTAGTGACAGGGGCTTTTCCCCAGCATTTT
cdr3_aa: CASSLVTGAFPQHF

clone_size: once
j_call: TRBJ2-2
v_call: TRBV24-1
d_call: .
cdr3_nt: TGTGCCACCAGTGACACCATACTGAACACCGGGGAGCTGTTTTTT
cdr3_aa: CATSDTILNTGELFF

clone_size: .
j_call: TRBJ2-7
v_call: TRBV19
d_call: TRBD2
cdr3_nt: TGTGCCAGTAGGCCTCCGGAGGGTAGCGGGGGGCGGGACGAGCAGTACTTC
cdr3_aa: CASRPPEGSGGRDEQYF

clone_size: .
j_call: TRBJ2-3
v_call: TRBV30
d_call: TRBD2
cdr3_nt: TGTGCCTGGAGCATAGCGGGAGGGGAAGATACGCAGTATTTT
cdr3_aa: CAWSIAGGEDTQYF